The clone carrying this TCR beta chain was detected many times. MiXCR, applied by TCRdb to the reads, yields one record per CDR3 protein. This sample yields about 5,800 distinct CDR3 sequences, of which about 9.2% are seen a single time; 4.5% to 5.5% belongs to the top ten. This TCR came from a human donor with rheumatoid arthritis. Source material: CD4+ T cells from synovial fluid.

DNA for the CDR3: TGTGCCTGGGCGGGCTCGGGTTATGGCTACACCTTC. Residues: CAWAGSGYGYTF. The chain joins TRBV30 to TRBJ1-2; D gene uncertain. Looked up from germline, CDR1 is GTSNPN and CDR2 is SVGIG (reference sequence). Trimming took 5 bases from V and 5 from J, leaving 12 bases between them. This CDR3 is 12 amino acids long. The whole variable domain, filled in from reference TRBV30 and TRBJ1-2, reads SQTIHQWPATLVQPVGSPLSLECTVEGTSNPNLYWYRQAAGRGLQLLFYSVGIGQISSEVPQNLSASRPQDRQFILSSKKLLLSDSGFYLCAWAGSGYGYTFGSGTRLTVV.